This T cell receptor beta chain was profiled in a study of blood T cell repertoires in COVID-19 (TCRdb year 2020). Some background on the complete study: Samples from collaborators originated in the United States, Italy and Spain and spanned both the acute and convalescent phases of COVID-19. A de-identified subject ID, COVID-19 status, age in years and sex were almost always included in the sample metadata. The prospective study material was composed of cDNA or gDNA derived from T cells, B-cell-depleted T cells, or PBMCs. Deeply sampled blood TCRbeta repertoires from subjects exposed to, actively infected with, or recovered from COVID-19 were included in the dataset. Samples were obtained from the ongoing ImmuneRACE study (first 160 participants) and from 1,254 subjects provided by 6 global collaborators. Where available, HLA class I and class II types were taken from metadata supplied by the sample provider and were not determined by assay-based typing. The repertoires were released in a freely available public database intended as a resource for research on the immune response to SARS-CoV-2.

Participants in the prospective study were enrolled through a virtual design, were aged 18 to 89 years, and lived in 20 to 30 United States geographic areas. To assign participants to cohorts, the prospective study relied on clinical history that participants themselves reported in a screening survey and a study questionnaire. Recovered participants in ImmuneRACE Cohort 3 were defined by two consecutive negative NP/OP PCR tests, clearance by a healthcare professional, or resolution of symptoms. Each participant in the prospective study had whole blood, serum and a nasopharyngeal or oropharyngeal swab collected by mobile phlebotomists. Participants in the prospective study had the option to provide additional blood draws and questionnaires over a roughly 2-month period. Before DNA extraction, blood samples from the prospective study were shipped at room temperature or frozen. This clone was counted once. Its antigen is not yet known. No base quality values were provided; no much bigger clone lies one nucleotide off.

TCRbeta CDR3 regions were amplified from genomic DNA by means of the immunoSEQ Assay, a bias-controlled multiplex PCR. The source study handled its data this way. Nucleated cell counts per sample were estimated from amplification of reference gene primers within the assay. To quantify the absolute abundance of each unique TCRbeta CDR3 rearrangement, sequence reads were collapsed and filtered. For each sample, productive Simpson clonality was calculated as the square root of Simpson's diversity index across productive rearrangements. TCRdb took over this immuneACCESS table, retaining in-frame rearrangements with V and J assigned. Such tables are incomplete; in checked studies, under half of the missing clones stem from an unresolved V gene, and the remainder is unexplained. The V and J calls and clone size come from that table; D and trimming were worked out from the DNA. This sample is represented by 200,000 to 250,000 clones; roughly 85% of them were singletons. The ten largest clones take up roughly a tenth of the sample.

At the junction V is shortened by 5 bases and J by 2 bases, with 12 bases in between. The CDR3 starts with the cysteine, ends with the phenylalanine, and has 13 residues. The kept DNA is CDR3 alone, 39 bases in frame from the first base. CDR1 and CDR2 were assigned from the germline V gene (reference sequence) as GTSNPN and SVGIG. Broad study findings and their caveats: How much clinical and demographic metadata was included differed by source and by participant, and the metadata was provided uncurated.

The sequence joins TRBV30 to TRBJ1-1; the D region possibly corresponds to TRBD1 (6 bases align). Sequenced material: PBMCs or T cells enriched from blood (not recorded which). This clonotype was obtained from a man aged 30 to 39 who had recovered from COVID-19. The sequence in DNA is TGTGCCTGGGGGGTACAGGGAAACACTGAAGCTTTCTTT. Translated, it gives CAWGVQGNTEAFF.